Shown below are 30 T cell receptor beta chains from a single sample sequenced in a study of blood T cell repertoires in COVID-19 (dated by TCRdb to about 2020). Libraries were prepared through the immunoSEQ multiplex PCR assay. TCRdb took over this immuneACCESS table, retaining in-frame rearrangements with V and J assigned. Such tables are incomplete; in checked studies, under half of the missing clones stem from an unresolved V gene, and the remainder is unexplained. The sample has about 220,000 clones on record, approximately 92% of them singletons. Clones ranked in the top ten supply under 3.5% of the sample. The sequenced sample consisted of PBMCs or T cells enriched from blood (not recorded which). The receptors derive from a woman aged 18-29 years in a cohort exposed to, infected with or recovered from COVID-19 (not recorded which).

The V and J genes are TRBV5-4 and TRBJ1-2; D is uncertain. The CDR3 runs 14 residues. The germline V and J ends were trimmed by 3 bases and 6 bases, with 15 bases remaining between them. From germline, CDR1 is SGHNT and CDR2 YYREEE (reference sequence). This chain's CDR3 is CASSSVGPGNGYTF. The CDR3, as DNA: TGTGCCAGCAGCTCAGTGGGTCCCGGGAATGGCTACACCTTC.

The genes are TRBV5-6 and TRBJ1-5; tentative D call: TRBD1 (5 bases). The CDR3 spans 13 residues. Deletions cut 3 bases from V and 5 bases from J, with 9 bases between. The germline V gene encodes CDR1 SGHDT and CDR2 YYEEEE. The CDR3 sequence is CASSSAGYQPQHF. The CDR3 DNA is TGTGCCAGCAGCTCGGCAGGGTATCAGCCCCAGCATTTT.

The V call is TRBV28, the J call TRBJ2-1, with a possible D match to TRBD1 (5 bases). This CDR3 contains 15 residues. V lost 2 bases, J lost 4 bases, and 12 bases lay in between. CDR1 and CDR2 (germline): MDHEN, SYDVKM. The CDR3 nucleotides read TGTGCCAGCAGTTTAATTGGCAGGGCATACAATGAGCAGTTCTTC. Protein: CASSLIGRAYNEQFF.

The chain combines TRBV24-1 with TRBJ2-1; possible D gene TRBD2, 7 bases. The V gene's germline CDR1 is KGHDR and CDR2 SFDVKD. The CDR3 is 15 amino acids. The V end lost 3 bases, the J end lost 2 bases, and 10 bases lay between the germline ends. The CDR3 protein is CATSDPGGPYNEQFF. In nucleotides, the CDR3 is TGTGCCACCAGTGATCCCGGGGGGCCCTACAATGAGCAGTTCTTC.

The chain links TRBV5-4 to TRBJ1-1; TRBD1 might be the D (6 bases). The CDR3 sequence is 14 residues long. Between the trimmed V and J ends, which lost 2 bases and 4 bases, there was a span of 12 bases. The germline V gene has CDR1 SGHNT and CDR2 YYREEE (reference sequence). The CDR3 DNA follows: TGTGCCAGCAGCTTCCAGGGGCTTTTCACTGAAGCTTTCTTT. Its protein product is CASSFQGLFTEAFF.

This chain uses TRBV5-5 with TRBJ1-2; 8 bases match TRBD1. Trimming took 4 bases from V and 8 from J; bases not matched to a gene: 10. Per germline, CDR1 SGHKS and CDR2 YYEKEE (reference sequence). The CDR3 totals 14 residues. CDR3 amino acids: CASSLGQGSGGYTF. Written as DNA, the CDR3 is TGTGCCAGCAGCCTAGGACAGGGATCGGGCGGCTACACCTTC.

V and J are TRBV18 and TRBJ1-1, with D hard to call. This CDR3 contains 15 residues. Germline V CDR1 and CDR2: KGHSH, LQKENI. V shed 3 bases and J shed 0 bases, with 11 bases lying between them. The CDR3 reads CASSPMEILNTEAFF. The CDR3 region has the DNA TGTGCCAGCTCACCGATGGAGATACTGAACACTGAAGCTTTCTTT.

The chain employs TRBV5-1 and TRBJ2-1, with TRBD2 matching 11 bases. CDR3 length: 16 amino acids. CDR1 and CDR2 from the germline V gene are SGHRS and YFSETQ. The ends lost 4 bases at V and 7 bases at J; junction bases unmatched: 10. The CDR3 loop reads CASSLDTSGRFNEQFF. The CDR3 DNA reads as TGCGCCAGCAGCCTAGATACTAGCGGGAGATTTAATGAGCAGTTCTTC.

The chain recombines TRBV19 with TRBJ1-4; D possibly corresponds to TRBD1 (5 bases). V shed 7 bases and J shed 8 bases, with 20 bases lying between them. This CDR3 has 15 amino acids. Germline V gene data show CDR1 as LNHDA and CDR2 as SQIVND (reference sequence). This chain's CDR3 is CASMEGSATGEKLFF. As DNA, the CDR3 is TGTGCCAGTATGGAGGGGTCGGCCACGGGGGAAAAACTGTTTTTT.

CDR3 loop: CASSEVTEFNSPLHF. In DNA, the CDR3 is TGTGCCAGCAGTGAAGTGACAGAATTTAATTCACCCCTCCACTTT. This chain joins TRBV6-1 and TRBJ1-6, with D possibly TRBD1 on 5 matching bases. The V end lost 1 base, the J end lost 6 bases, and 10 bases lay between the germline ends. The CDR3 extends over 15 amino acids. Germline loops: CDR1 MNHNS, CDR2 SASEGT.

The CDR3 reads CASGLVRDRVNYGYTF. CDR3 DNA sequence: TGTGCTAGTGGTTTGGTACGGGACAGGGTGAACTATGGCTACACCTTC. The V and J genes are TRBV12-5 and TRBJ1-2; 9 bases agree with TRBD1. With 0 bases clipped from V and 2 bases from J, the junction kept 4 bases outside the gene matches. This CDR3 has 16 amino acids. Germline loops: CDR1 LGHNT, CDR2 FRNRAP.

In its sample, this clone was seen once. The chain uses TRBV24-1 and TRBJ2-3, with TRBD1 identical over 7 bases. Unmatched junction bases numbered 8, after V lost 3 bases and J lost 0 bases. Looked up from germline, CDR1 is KGHDR and CDR2 is SFDVKD. This CDR3 is 17 amino acids long. The CDR3 is CATSDPQTGSSTDTQYF. The CDR3 DNA reads as TGTGCCACCAGTGATCCCCAGACAGGGTCTAGCACAGATACGCAGTATTTT.

This clone is a singleton in its sample. The V and J genes are TRBV23-1 and TRBJ1-5; no clear D gene. TRBV23-1 counts as an open reading frame of uncertain function. The ends were cut back, 7 bases at V and 10 bases at J, with 11 bases in the middle. This CDR3 is built from 11 residues. The CDR3 here is CASNTKEPQHF. DNA for the CDR3: TGCGCCAGCAATACTAAAGAACCCCAGCATTTT.

This chain links TRBV11-2 with TRBJ2-7; D not certain. The germline V gene has CDR1 SGHAT and CDR2 FQNNGV. V was pared by 0 bases and J by 3 bases, with 12 bases between. This CDR3 is built from 15 residues. CDR3 loop: CASSLDKAGVYEQYF. The CDR3 bases are TGTGCCAGCAGCTTAGATAAGGCAGGTGTCTACGAGCAGTACTTC.

This clone was counted once. This chain links TRBV29-1 with TRBJ1-2; 8 bases agree with TRBD1. CDR3 size: 13 residues. The V gene's germline CDR1 is SQVTM and CDR2 ANQGSEA. The ends lost 7 bases at V and 4 bases at J; junction bases unmatched: 8. CDR3 sequence (DNA): TGCAGCGCGACAGGGGAGGAAGGCTATGGCTACACCTTC. It codes for CSATGEEGYGYTF.

This chain links TRBV19 with TRBJ1-2, with 9 bases aligning to TRBD1. This CDR3 has 13 amino acids. With V trimmed by 7 bases and J by 6 bases, 6 bases remained unmatched. Germline V gene data show CDR1 as LNHDA and CDR2 as SQIVND (reference sequence). The chain's CDR3 is CASTGGQGDGYTF. CDR3 DNA sequence: TGTGCCAGTACCGGGGGACAGGGCGATGGCTACACCTTC.

The chain links TRBV21-1 to TRBJ1-2. TRBV21-1 is marked as a pseudogene. The CDR3 contains 11 residues. The CDR3, as DNA: TGTGCCAGCAGCAAGAGATCTGGCTACACCTTC. Amino acid sequence: CASSKRSGYTF.

This sequence joins TRBV19 and TRBJ1-2; tentative D call: TRBD1 (6 bases). V was shortened by 3 bases and J by 8 bases, with 16 bases between the two germline ends. The CDR3 spans 14 residues. Per the germline V gene, CDR1 is LNHDA and CDR2 is SQIVND (reference sequence). As DNA, the CDR3 is TGTGCCAGTAGTATGAGGAACAGGGAAGGCGGCTACACCTTC. As protein: CASSMRNREGGYTF.

V and J are TRBV7-8 and TRBJ2-5, with TRBD2 identical over 8 bases. This CDR3 is 16 amino acids long. CDR1 and CDR2 (germline): SGHVS, FQNEAQ. Trimming took 5 bases from V and 4 from J; bases not matched to a gene: 12. The CDR3 DNA is TGTGCCAGCAGCCCACGGGAGGGGTCAGGAGGAGAGACCCAGTACTTC. Translating gives CASSPREGSGGETQYF.

V gene TRBV7-9 combines with J gene TRBJ2-3, with 8 bases lining up with TRBD1. Germline-derived CDR1 and CDR2 are SEHNR and FQNEAQ (reference sequence). After removal of 5 bases from V and 2 bases from J, the junction contained 6 bases not matched to a gene. The CDR3 sequence is 15 residues long. For the CDR3, the DNA is TGTGCCAGCAGCCGTGGACAGGGAAACACAGATACGCAGTATTTT. This sequence encodes CASSRGQGNTDTQYF.

The gene calls are TRBV7-8 and TRBJ1-1; perhaps TRBD1 as D (5 bases). V was pared by 5 bases and J by 0 bases, with 10 bases between. CDR1 is SGHVS and CDR2 is FQNEAQ in the germline V gene. The CDR3 is made up of 14 amino acids. CDR3 nucleotide sequence: TGTGCCAGCAGCCCGGACACTTTGAACACTGAAGCTTTCTTT. It encodes CASSPDTLNTEAFF.

This clone has only one observation. The rearrangement joins TRBV15 to TRBJ1-2, with 9 bases lining up with TRBD1. Per the germline V gene, CDR1 is LNHNV and CDR2 is YYDKDF (reference sequence). Trimming removed 0 bases from V and 6 bases from J; junction bases left unmatched: 2. CDR3 length: 14 amino acids. CDR3 coding DNA: TGTGCCACCAGCAGAGACGGGACAGGGAATGGCTACACCTTC. Translation: CATSRDGTGNGYTF.

V and J are TRBV6-5 and TRBJ2-3; D is perhaps TRBD1 (6 bases). Per the germline V gene, CDR1 is MNHEY and CDR2 is SVGAGI. The ends were cut back, 0 bases at V and 4 bases at J, with 8 bases in the middle. This CDR3 is built from 14 residues. The CDR3 nucleotides read TGTGCCAGCAGTTACTCGAACAGGGCAGATACGCAGTATTTT. As protein: CASSYSNRADTQYF.

Worth noting for this clone: This CDR3 is also generated by other DNA sequences in the sample. The V gene is TRBV11-3, the J gene TRBJ1-1; D is undetermined. V was pared by 5 bases and J by 1 base, with 2 bases between. Germline V gene sequence: CDR1 SGHNT, CDR2 YENEEA. The CDR3 loop spans 11 amino acids. The CDR3, as DNA: TGTGCCAGCAGCCAGAACACTGAAGCTTTCTTT. This encodes CASSQNTEAFF.

This clone was counted a few times. This chain joins TRBV28 and TRBJ2-7, with 9 nucleotides matching TRBD1. Losses at the gene ends were 4 bases for V and 3 bases for J; bases not matched to a gene: 1. Germline loops: CDR1 MDHEN, CDR2 SYDVKM. The CDR3 has 13 amino acids. The CDR3 loop is CASSSGQGYEQYF. The CDR3 nucleotides are TGTGCCAGCAGTTCGGGACAGGGCTACGAGCAGTACTTC. The full variable domain, its missing parts supplied by reference TRBV28 and TRBJ2-7, is DVKVTQSSRYLVKRTGEKVFLECVQDMDHENMFWYRQDPGLGLRLIYFSYDVKMKEKGDIPEGYSVSREKKERFSLILESASTNQTSMYLCASSSGQGYEQYFGPGTRLTVT.

This chain's CDR3 is CASSAGQGPEAFF. The CDR3 bases are TGTGCCAGCAGCGCCGGACAGGGCCCTGAAGCTTTCTTT. The V call is TRBV12-3 or TRBV12-4, the J call TRBJ1-1; TRBD1 agrees at 8 bases. CDR3 length equals 13 residues. J was trimmed by 6 bases and V by 6 bases; bases with no gene match: 6.

The V call is TRBV6-2 or TRBV6-3, the J call TRBJ2-1, with TRBD2 identical over 16 bases. The CDR3 is 17 residues long. Losses at the gene ends were 7 bases for V and 9 bases for J; bases not matched to a gene: 12. Germline V gives CDR1 MNHEY, CDR2 SVGEGT. The CDR3 loop is CASNPLGTSGGASEQFF. Written as DNA, the CDR3 is TGTGCCAGCAACCCTTTGGGGACTAGCGGGGGGGCCAGTGAGCAGTTCTTC.

The chain carries TRBV5-1 and TRBJ1-5; D uncertain. The germline V and J ends were trimmed by 0 bases and 2 bases, with 9 bases remaining between them. CDR1 SGHRS and CDR2 YFSETQ come from the germline V gene. The length of the CDR3 is 15 residues. DNA of the CDR3: TGCGCCAGCAGCTTGGGCTCCGGGGGCAATCAGCCCCAGCATTTT. Translated: CASSLGSGGNQPQHF.

V gene TRBV9 combines with J gene TRBJ1-1; the D is unclear. The CDR3 is 16 amino acids. Per germline, CDR1 SGDLS and CDR2 YYNGEE. V dropped 2 bases and J dropped 0 bases, with 14 bases sitting between them. CDR3 loop: CASSVGVTDLNTEAFF. CDR3 nucleotide sequence: TGTGCCAGCAGCGTCGGGGTGACGGACCTGAACACTGAAGCTTTCTTT.

The V and J genes are TRBV5-1 and TRBJ2-7; perhaps TRBD2 as D (5 bases). V lost 8 bases to trimming and J lost 2 bases, with 14 bases between them. The CDR3 loop spans 13 amino acids. Germline V gene data show CDR1 as SGHRS and CDR2 as YFSETQ. In DNA, the CDR3 is TGCGCCAGTAGTTCCGGGATGCCCTACGAGCAGTACTTC. Translation gives CASSSGMPYEQYF. The full variable domain, completed using reference TRBV5-1 and TRBJ2-7, is KAGVTQTPRYLIKTRGQQVTLSCSPISGHRSVSWYQQTPGQGLQFLFEYFSETQRNKGNFPGRFSGRQFSNSRSEMNVSTLELGDSALYLCASSSGMPYEQYFGPGTRLTVT.